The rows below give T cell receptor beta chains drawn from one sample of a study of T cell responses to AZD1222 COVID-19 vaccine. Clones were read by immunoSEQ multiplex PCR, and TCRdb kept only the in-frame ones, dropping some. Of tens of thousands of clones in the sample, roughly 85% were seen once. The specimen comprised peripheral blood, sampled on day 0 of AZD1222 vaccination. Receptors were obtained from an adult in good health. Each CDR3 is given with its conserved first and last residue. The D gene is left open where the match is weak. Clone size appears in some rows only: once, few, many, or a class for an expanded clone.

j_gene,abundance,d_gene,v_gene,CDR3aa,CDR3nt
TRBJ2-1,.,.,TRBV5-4,CASSEDRNNEQFF,TGTGCCAGCAGCGAGGATAGAAACAATGAGCAGTTCTTC
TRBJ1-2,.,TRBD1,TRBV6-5,CASSQGADYGYTF,TGTGCCAGCAGTCAGGGGGCCGACTATGGCTACACCTTC
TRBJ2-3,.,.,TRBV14,CAGMVVPEHTQYF,TGTGCCGGAATGGTGGTCCCAGAGCATACGCAGTATTTT
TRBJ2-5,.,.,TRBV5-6,CASSPWYGKETQYF,TGTGCCAGCAGCCCATGGTACGGGAAAGAGACCCAGTACTTC
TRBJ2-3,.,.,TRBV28,CASSLSGFSTDTQYF,TGTGCCAGCAGTTTAAGTGGGTTTAGCACAGATACGCAGTATTTT
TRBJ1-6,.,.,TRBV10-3,CAISESRGGSYNSPLHF,TGTGCCATCAGTGAGTCGAGAGGGGGGTCCTATAATTCACCCCTCCACTTT
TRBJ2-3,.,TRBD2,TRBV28,CASSFTSGLDTQYF,TGTGCCAGCAGCTTTACTAGCGGGTTAGATACGCAGTATTTT
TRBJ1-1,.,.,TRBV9,CASSSSGNGDTEAFF,TGTGCCAGCAGCAGCTCGGGGAATGGGGACACTGAAGCTTTCTTT
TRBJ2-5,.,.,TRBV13,CASSFVETQYF,TGTGCCAGCAGCTTTGTTGAGACCCAGTACTTC
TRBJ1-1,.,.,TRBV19,CASSRGEGYGTEAFF,TGTGCCAGTAGTAGGGGGGAGGGCTATGGCACTGAAGCTTTCTTT
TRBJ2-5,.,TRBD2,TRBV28,CASSANGLAGGKTQYF,TGTGCCAGCAGTGCTAATGGACTAGCGGGGGGAAAGACCCAGTACTTC
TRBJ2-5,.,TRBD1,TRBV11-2,CASVLRQGTSETQYF,TGTGCCAGCGTACTAAGACAGGGGACATCTGAGACCCAGTACTTC
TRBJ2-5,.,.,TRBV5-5,CASSTPLSYQETQYF,TGTGCCAGCAGCACTCCTCTATCGTACCAAGAGACCCAGTACTTC
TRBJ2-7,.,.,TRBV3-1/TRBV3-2,CASSQGSYEQYF,TGTGCCAGCAGCCAGGGCAGCTACGAGCAGTACTTC
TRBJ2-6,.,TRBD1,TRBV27,CASSPGTGRAGANVLTF,TGTGCCAGCAGTCCGGGGACAGGAAGGGCGGGGGCCAACGTCCTGACTTTC
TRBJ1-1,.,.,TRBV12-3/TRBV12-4,CASSSQANTEAFF,TGTGCCAGCAGTTCACAGGCGAACACTGAAGCTTTCTTT
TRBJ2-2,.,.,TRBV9,CASSVTVNTGELFF,TGTGCCAGCAGCGTAACCGTGAACACCGGGGAGCTGTTTTTT
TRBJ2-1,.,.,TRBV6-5,CASRNRVGQFF,TGTGCCAGCAGAAACAGGGTCGGGCAGTTCTTC
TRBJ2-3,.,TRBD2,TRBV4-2,CASSQEGMGGDTQYF,TGTGCCAGCAGCCAAGAAGGCATGGGGGGGGATACGCAGTATTTT
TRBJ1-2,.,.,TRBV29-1,CSVTTGSNYGYTF,TGCAGCGTTACGACAGGATCTAACTATGGCTACACCTTC
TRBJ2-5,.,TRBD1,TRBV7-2,CASSLAGTGQETQYF,TGTGCCAGCAGCTTAGCCGGGACAGGGCAAGAGACCCAGTACTTC
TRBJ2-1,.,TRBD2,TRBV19,CATRVKRGGRGEQFF,TGTGCCACCCGAGTGAAGCGGGGGGGCCGAGGTGAGCAGTTCTTC
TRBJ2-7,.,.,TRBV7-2,CASSLLAQSYEQYF,TGTGCCAGCAGCTTATTAGCACAGTCCTACGAGCAGTACTTC
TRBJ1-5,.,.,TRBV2,CASRKERNQPQHF,TGTGCCAGCAGGAAGGAACGGAATCAGCCCCAGCATTTT
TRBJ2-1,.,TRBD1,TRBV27,CASRHGQGLYNEQFF,TGTGCCAGCAGGCACGGACAGGGGCTCTACAATGAGCAGTTCTTC
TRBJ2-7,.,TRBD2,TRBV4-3,CASSRSGGPYEQYF,TGCGCCAGCAGCCGTAGCGGGGGACCCTACGAGCAGTACTTC
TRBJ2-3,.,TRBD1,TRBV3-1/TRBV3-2,CASRQTDRVEDTQYF,TGTGCCAGCAGACAAACAGACAGGGTTGAAGATACGCAGTATTTT
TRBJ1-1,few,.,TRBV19,CASSTGARHLENTEAFF,TGTGCCAGTAGTACCGGGGCCCGACACTTGGAGAACACTGAAGCTTTCTTT
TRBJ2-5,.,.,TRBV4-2,CASSQEGVETQYF,TGTGCCAGCAGCCAAGAGGGTGTGGAGACCCAGTACTTC
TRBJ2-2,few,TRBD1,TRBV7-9,CAIPGQGLFTGELFF,TGTGCCATCCCGGGACAGGGACTGTTCACCGGGGAGCTGTTTTTT
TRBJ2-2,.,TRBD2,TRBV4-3,CASSQRGLAGYTNTGELFF,TGCGCCAGCAGCCAACGAGGGCTAGCGGGCTATACGAACACCGGGGAGCTGTTTTTT
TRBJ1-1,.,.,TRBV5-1,CASSESPTNTEAFF,TGCGCCAGCAGCGAGTCCCCTACGAACACTGAAGCTTTCTTT
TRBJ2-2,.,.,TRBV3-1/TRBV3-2,CASSPPSGGWTGELFF,TGTGCCAGCAGCCCCCCGTCCGGGGGCTGGACCGGGGAGCTGTTTTTT
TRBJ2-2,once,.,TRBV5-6,CASSLAPTGQTNTGELFF,TGTGCCAGCAGCCTCGCCCCTACGGGGCAGACGAACACCGGGGAGCTGTTTTTT